The present TCR beta chain was sequenced within a study of CD8 T cells in Susac syndrome (dated by TCRdb to 2018 to 2020). With respect to the entire study: Of the Susac syndrome patients who were sequenced, about 6 had clinically active disease and roughly 8 were in clinical remission. Repertoire sequencing was used to test whether CD8+ T cell activation and differentiation in Susac syndrome was antigen driven. At blood withdrawal, Susac syndrome patients were either therapy-naive, taking corticosteroids (in some cases with IVIg as well), or taking IVIg alone. General study outcomes and caveats: The number of individuals in the TCR sequencing and HLA analysis was recognized as being relatively small. In the CD4+ T cell repertoire of Susac syndrome patients, clonal expansion was not detected.

Turning to this clonotype: No antigen is known for it. No clone much larger than this one lies a single base away; base qualities are absent.

RNA was extracted with the RNeasy kit and roughly 0.5 to 1 ug was reverse transcribed using random hexamers. TCR beta CDR3 regions were amplified with the immunoSEQ multiplex PCR assay covering 54 Vbeta and 13 Jbeta segments. Bias from PCR amplification was corrected by using a synthetic template baseline for primer optimization and for computational correction. The study's own analysis went as follows. Reads were annotated to V, D and J genes per IMGT and analyzed with immunoSEQ Analyzer, keeping only productive sequences. Clonality was calculated as one minus the Shannon entropy normalized by log2 of the number of productive unique sequences. For each patient and control, public and private clones were evaluated within the 100 most prevalent clones. Clones were defined as Susac-specific when absent from the healthy and MS cohorts, from approximately 1,100 published viral clones and from other ImmuneACCESS disease sequences. The public reads were run again by TCRdb, first through fastp at Q25 and then through MiXCR, and only productive beta chains were kept. Identical CDR3 proteins give one entry, which carries the most common genes and DNA. The V and J calls were not made by the authors but by TCRdb's processing. The sample table holds 150,000 to 200,000 distinct CDR3 sequences, of which 85% to 95% were seen once. The biggest ten clones account for roughly 0.11% of the sample.

Cut back by 4 bases and 0 bases, the V and J ends lie 10 bases apart. CDR1 is given as MGHDK and CDR2 as SYGVNS, both from the germline V gene. Inclusive of the bounding cysteine and phenylalanine, the CDR3 is 16 residues long. Only CDR3 DNA remains: 48 bases, in frame from the first base. High-throughput TCR beta sequencing profiled peripheral blood CD8+ and CD4+ T cells from healthy donors, Susac syndrome patients and multiple sclerosis patients. Recently defined diagnostic criteria for definite or probable disease were met by the Susac syndrome patients. Bulk CD8+ and CD4+ T cells were purified magnetically by negative isolation, whereas CD8+ TEMRA cells were enriched by FACS. Blood was collected in EDTA tubes and processed within 24 hours, with PBMCs isolated through density gradient centrifugation. PBMCs destined for TCR sequencing were cryopreserved in liquid nitrogen and later thawed in a 37 °C water bath. The sorted or isolated CD4+, CD8+ and CD8+ TEMRA cells reached a purity of at least 90%.

The rearrangement joined TRBV25-1 to TRBJ2-6, with TRBD1 as a weak D call on 6 bases. Sequenced: CD4+ T cells from PBMCs. This receptor was obtained from a human donor with Susac syndrome. The sequence in DNA is TGTGCCAGCAGTGTGACAGGTCGCTCTGGGGCCAACGTCCTGACTTTC. Its product reads: CASSVTGRSGANVLTF.